The sequence of this T cell receptor beta chain was determined in a study of T cell responses to AZD1222 COVID-19 vaccine. Points from the study as a whole: Baseline serostatus was positive in only 5 to 7 AZD1222 recipients. A mostly white British donor set with more females was recruited, and clonal diversity was possibly underestimated. The study reported that nearly half of spike-specific TCRs target unmutated variant regions.

As for this clone: Its target is unknown.

This table comes from immunoSEQ multiplex PCR, and its TCRdb copy is limited to in-frame clones, with some not included. The top ten hold 5% of the sample, which has around 94,000 clones, about 86% seen once. This TCR derives from an adult in good health. Source: peripheral blood, taken on day 0 of AZD1222 vaccination.

CDR3 loop: CASSLGLISGANVLTF. In nucleotides, the CDR3 is TGTGCCAGCAGCTTGGGGCTTATCTCTGGGGCCAACGTCCTGACTTTC. The genes are TRBV5-6 and TRBJ2-6; no definite D call. The V gene's germline CDR1 is SGHDT and CDR2 YYEEEE. CDR3 size: 16 residues. V was shortened by 0 bases and J by 0 bases, with 7 bases between the two germline ends.